Listed below are T cell receptor beta chains from one sample, sequenced in a study of identical twins. A single record per CDR3 protein comes from TCRdb applying MiXCR to the 5' RACE reads. Among about 530,000 distinct CDR3 sequences listed, approximately 20% were seen once. This same sample was also part of a study on yellow fever vaccine responses in identical twins.

Sequencing was done on a sample of CD4+ T cells sorted from blood. These receptors originate from a woman aged 18-35 years in good health. Each CDR3 is given with its conserved first and last residue. D genes are given only for firm matches. Only some rows state a clone size, as once, few, many or a class for expanded clones.

clone size,V gene,D gene,J gene,CDR3 DNA,CDR3 protein
once,TRBV29-1,.,TRBJ2-7,TGCAGCGTCGTAGGACAGAGCCTCTACGAGCAGTACTTC,CSVVGQSLYEQYF
.,TRBV4-2,TRBD2,TRBJ2-7,TGTGCCAGCAGCCGGGAACTAGCGGGAGACTACGAGCAGTACTTC,CASSRELAGDYEQYF
few,TRBV10-2,.,TRBJ2-1,TGCGCCAGCAGAGTGGGGGTGGGGGGCGCTTACAATGAGCAGTTCTTC,CASRVGVGGAYNEQFF
.,TRBV6-1,.,TRBJ2-7,TGTGCCAGCCGTAGCCGGGATCTACGAGAGCAGTACTTC,CASRSRDLREQYF
few,TRBV21-1,.,TRBJ2-1,TGTGCCAGCAGCAAGGGCCTAGCGGGGCGGTACAATGAGCAGTTCTTC,CASSKGLAGRYNEQFF
few,TRBV2,.,TRBJ1-1,TGTGCCAGCAAAGGACAACCGAACACTGAAGCTTTCTTT,CASKGQPNTEAFF
.,TRBV11-2,TRBD2,TRBJ2-7,TGTGCCAGCAGCTTGGGGGGGAAGGCGTACGAGCAGTACTTC,CASSLGGKAYEQYF
.,TRBV12-3/TRBV12-4,.,TRBJ1-2,TGTGCCAGCAGCCCCGGGACGCCGAACTATGGCTACACCTTC,CASSPGTPNYGYTF
.,TRBV10-3,.,TRBJ2-7,TGTGCCATCAGTGTAGGGCCCGGCTACGAGCAGTACTTC,CAISVGPGYEQYF
.,TRBV12-3/TRBV12-4,TRBD1,TRBJ2-5,TGTGCCAGCAGTTTAGATGGCAGGGGGCGTGAGACCCAGTACTTC,CASSLDGRGRETQYF
.,TRBV5-1,.,TRBJ2-3,TGCGCCAGCAGCTTGGGGGGCTCGGGGAACACAGATACGCAGTATTTT,CASSLGGSGNTDTQYF
.,TRBV3-1,.,TRBJ2-3,TGTGCCAGCAGCCAAGGACCGTCCGGAACAGATACGCAGTATTTT,CASSQGPSGTDTQYF
few,TRBV27,.,TRBJ2-4,TGTGCCAGCAGTTTTGCCCAGGGCGGCAAAAACATTCAGTACTTC,CASSFAQGGKNIQYF
.,TRBV2,.,TRBJ1-2,TGTGCCAGTAGGGAGGGGCATGGAGGCTACACCTTC,CASREGHGGYTF
.,TRBV28,TRBD2,TRBJ2-1,TGTGCCAGCCGTTTTATTGGGACTAGCGGCAATGAGCAGTTCTTC,CASRFIGTSGNEQFF
.,TRBV7-9,.,TRBJ1-2,TGTGCCAGCAGCTTAGCGCCCCAGGGAGGAGGGCTCCCTTGG,CASSLAPQGGGLPW
few,TRBV5-5,.,TRBJ2-2,TGTGCCAGCAGCGTCCGGGACACATACACCGGGGAGCTGTTTTTT,CASSVRDTYTGELFF
.,TRBV28,TRBD1,TRBJ1-2,TGTGCCAGCATTGGGACAGGGAACTATGGCTACACCTTC,CASIGTGNYGYTF
few,TRBV12-3/TRBV12-4,.,TRBJ1-1,TGTGCCAGCGATCCGGGGCTAAGGAGCACTGAAGCTTTCTTT,CASDPGLRSTEAFF
.,TRBV7-6,.,TRBJ2-1,TGTGCCAGCAGCCCAGTAGCGGTCCCGAGCTCCTACAATGAGCAGTTCTTC,CASSPVAVPSSYNEQFF
many,TRBV5-1,.,TRBJ2-7,TGCGCCAGCAGCTTGGGGGACCCCCGGACCTACGAGCAGTACTTC,CASSLGDPRTYEQYF
.,TRBV10-3,.,TRBJ1-2,TGTGCCATCAGCGGGGTTAACTATGGCTACACCTTC,CAISGVNYGYTF
few,TRBV5-1,.,TRBJ2-1,TGCGCCAGCAGCCCTAGCATCGCAGGGGGGAAAAGGAATGAGCAGTTCTTC,CASSPSIAGGKRNEQFF
few,TRBV6-2/TRBV6-3,TRBD1,TRBJ2-5,TGTGCCAGCAGGACACAGGGGCAGAAGACCCAGTACTTC,CASRTQGQKTQYF
.,TRBV20-1,.,TRBJ1-1,TGCAGTGCTAGCCCCGGATGGAGAACAACTGAAGCTTTCTTT,CSASPGWRTTEAFF
.,TRBV27,TRBD1,TRBJ1-2,TGTGCCAGCAGTTCCCTAGGGCAGGGGGCGCACCGCTACACCTTC,CASSSLGQGAHRYTF
.,TRBV24-1,.,TRBJ2-5,TGTGCCACCAGGATGGAGAACTTGCTTCCCGGGACCCAGTACTTC,CATRMENLLPGTQYF
.,TRBV3-1,.,TRBJ2-1,TGTGCCAGCAGCCCTGGACGACCGGGTGAGCAGTTCTTC,CASSPGRPGEQFF
few,TRBV12-3/TRBV12-4,TRBD1,TRBJ2-7,TGTGCCAGCACCGGACAGGTGGCCTACGAGCAGTACTTC,CASTGQVAYEQYF